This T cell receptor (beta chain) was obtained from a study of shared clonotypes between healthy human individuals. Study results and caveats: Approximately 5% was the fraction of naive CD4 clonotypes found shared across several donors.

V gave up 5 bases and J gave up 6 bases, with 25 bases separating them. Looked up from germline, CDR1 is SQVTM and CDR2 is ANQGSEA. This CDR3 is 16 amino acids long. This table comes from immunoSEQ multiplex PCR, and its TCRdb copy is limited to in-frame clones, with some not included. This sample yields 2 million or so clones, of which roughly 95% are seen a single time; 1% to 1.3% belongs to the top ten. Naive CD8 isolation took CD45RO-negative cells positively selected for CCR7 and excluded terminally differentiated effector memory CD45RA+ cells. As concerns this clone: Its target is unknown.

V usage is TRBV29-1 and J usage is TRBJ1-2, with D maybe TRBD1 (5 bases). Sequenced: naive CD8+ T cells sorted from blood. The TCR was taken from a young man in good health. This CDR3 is CSVKIGLDMTIHGYTF. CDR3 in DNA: TGCAGCGTTAAGATTGGACTGGACATGACAATTCATGGCTACACCTTC.